This T cell receptor (beta chain) was profiled in a study of blood T cell repertoires in COVID-19. Whole-study context: Whether acute or convalescent, the COVID-19 samples came from the United States, Italy and Spain.

Libraries were prepared by immunoSEQ multiplex PCR; TCRdb keeps only in-frame clonotypes and omits some of them. The sample records some 300,000 clones, about nine tenths being singletons. The CDR3 is 19 residues long. V was clipped by 0 bases and J by 4 bases; unmatched bases: 14. CDR1 is MGHRA, CDR2 YSYEKL, per germline. This study enrolled people aged 18 to 89 from around 26 US geographic areas. Participant reports of clinical history set cohort assignment. All recovered Cohort 3 donors got two negative PCRs, got clearance, or saw symptom resolution. The J gene is TRBJ1-2, the V gene TRBV4-1; 10 bases map to TRBD1. Sequencing was carried out using PBMCs or T cells enriched from blood (not recorded which). The source is a man aged 25-45 years who had recovered from COVID-19. The CDR3: CASSQDGDRGKGYSYGYTF. Written as DNA, the CDR3 is TGCGCCAGCAGCCAAGATGGGGACAGGGGAAAAGGTTATAGCTATGGCTACACCTTC.